This record covers a single T cell receptor beta chain. Described treatment: oral pan-JAK inhibitor, 5-10 mg twice daily. This specimen comes from a study of CD8+ T cells in alopecia areata. RNA extraction was followed by reverse transcription into cDNA, which acted as the sequencing template. The table came from immunoSEQ multiplex PCR; TCRdb's copy has only in-frame clones and leaves some out. The sample yields under 150,000 clones, roughly three fifths seen once. Trimming removed 3 bases from V and 0 bases from J, with 14 bases in between. This CDR3 region has 16 residues. Germline V lookup: CDR1 LNHNV, CDR2 YYDKDF (reference sequence).

The sequences come from CD4+ T cells sorted from blood, collected at week 24, from a patient treated with tofacitinib. The chain combines TRBV15 with TRBJ1-1; D is possibly TRBD1 (6 bases). The TCR comes from a human donor with alopecia areata. CDR3 nucleotides: TGTGCCACCAGCAGGGAGATTGGACAGTTGAACACTGAAGCTTTCTTT. Translating it yields CATSREIGQLNTEAFF.